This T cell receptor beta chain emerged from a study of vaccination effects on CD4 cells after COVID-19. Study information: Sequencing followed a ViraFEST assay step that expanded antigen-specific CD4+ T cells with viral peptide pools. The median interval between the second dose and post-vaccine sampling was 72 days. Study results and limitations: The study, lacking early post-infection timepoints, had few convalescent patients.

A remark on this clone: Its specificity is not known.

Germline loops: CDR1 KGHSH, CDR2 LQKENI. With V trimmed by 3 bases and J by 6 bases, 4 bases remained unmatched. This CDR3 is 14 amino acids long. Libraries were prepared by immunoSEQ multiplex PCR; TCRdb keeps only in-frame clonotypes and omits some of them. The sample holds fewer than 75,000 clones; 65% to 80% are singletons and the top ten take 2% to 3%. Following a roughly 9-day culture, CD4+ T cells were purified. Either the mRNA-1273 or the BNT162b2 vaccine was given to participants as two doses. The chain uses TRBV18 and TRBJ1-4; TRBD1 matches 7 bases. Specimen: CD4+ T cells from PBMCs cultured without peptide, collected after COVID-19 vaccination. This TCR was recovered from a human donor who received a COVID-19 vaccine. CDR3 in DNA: TGTGCCAGCTCACCTTCAGGGGGGGATGAAAAACTGTTTTTT. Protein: CASSPSGGDEKLFF.